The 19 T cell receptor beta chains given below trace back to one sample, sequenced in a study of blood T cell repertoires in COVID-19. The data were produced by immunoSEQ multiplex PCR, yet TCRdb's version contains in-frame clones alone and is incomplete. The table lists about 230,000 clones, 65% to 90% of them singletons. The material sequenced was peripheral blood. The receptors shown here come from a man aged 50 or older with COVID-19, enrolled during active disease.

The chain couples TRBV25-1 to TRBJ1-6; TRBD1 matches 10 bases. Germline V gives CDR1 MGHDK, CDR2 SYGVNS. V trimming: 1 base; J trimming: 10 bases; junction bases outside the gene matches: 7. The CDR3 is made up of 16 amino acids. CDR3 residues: CASSEFAGTGASPLHF. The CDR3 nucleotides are TGTGCCAGCAGTGAATTCGCCGGGACAGGGGCGTCACCCCTCCACTTT.

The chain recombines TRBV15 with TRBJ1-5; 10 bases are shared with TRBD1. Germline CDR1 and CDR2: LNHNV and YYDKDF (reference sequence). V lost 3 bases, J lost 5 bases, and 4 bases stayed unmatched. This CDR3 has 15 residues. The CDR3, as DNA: TGTGCCACCAGCAGGCATGGACAGGGGGATCAGCCCCAGCATTTT. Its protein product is CATSRHGQGDQPQHF.

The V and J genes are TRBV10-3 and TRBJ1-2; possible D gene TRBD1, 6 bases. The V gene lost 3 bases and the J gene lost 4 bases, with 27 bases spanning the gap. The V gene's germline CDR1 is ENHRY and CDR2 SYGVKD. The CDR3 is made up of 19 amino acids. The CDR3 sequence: CAISERWGHQQGRSYGYTF. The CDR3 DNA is TGTGCCATCAGTGAAAGATGGGGACACCAACAAGGAAGAAGCTATGGCTACACCTTC.

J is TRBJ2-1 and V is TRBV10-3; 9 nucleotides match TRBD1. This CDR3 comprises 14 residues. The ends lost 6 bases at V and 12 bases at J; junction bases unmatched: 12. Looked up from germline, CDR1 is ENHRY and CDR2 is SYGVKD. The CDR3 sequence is CAIRPGQGSEGQFF. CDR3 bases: TGTGCCATCAGGCCGGGACAGGGCTCGGAGGGGCAGTTCTTC.

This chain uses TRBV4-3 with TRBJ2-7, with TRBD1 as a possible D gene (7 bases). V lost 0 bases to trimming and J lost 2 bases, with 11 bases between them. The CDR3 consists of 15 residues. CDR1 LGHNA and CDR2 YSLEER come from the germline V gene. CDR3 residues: CASSQERDSTYEQYF. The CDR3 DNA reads TGCGCCAGCAGCCAAGAGCGGGACAGCACCTACGAGCAGTACTTC.

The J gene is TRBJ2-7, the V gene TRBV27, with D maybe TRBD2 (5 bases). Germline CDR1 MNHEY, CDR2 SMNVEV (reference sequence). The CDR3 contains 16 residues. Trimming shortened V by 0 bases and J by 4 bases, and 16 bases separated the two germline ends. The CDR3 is CASSLSRVDPRYEQYF. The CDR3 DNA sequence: TGTGCCAGCAGTTTATCGCGGGTCGACCCGCGTTACGAGCAGTACTTC.

CDR3 amino acids: CAWSPPGQGEEKLFF. As DNA, the CDR3 is TGTGCCTGGAGTCCACCGGGACAGGGGGAGGAAAAACTGTTTTTT. The rearrangement uses TRBV30 and TRBJ1-4, with 11 bases aligning to TRBD1. The V segment lost 2 bases and the J segment 8 bases; nucleotides outside the gene matches: 7. This CDR3 comprises 15 residues. Germline V gives CDR1 GTSNPN, CDR2 SVGIG (reference sequence).

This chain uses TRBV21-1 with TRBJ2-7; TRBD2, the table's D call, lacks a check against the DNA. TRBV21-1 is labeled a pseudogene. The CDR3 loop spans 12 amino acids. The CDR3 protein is CASSKVCYEQYF. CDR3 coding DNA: TGTGCCAGCAGCAAAGTCTGCTACGAGCAGTACTTC.

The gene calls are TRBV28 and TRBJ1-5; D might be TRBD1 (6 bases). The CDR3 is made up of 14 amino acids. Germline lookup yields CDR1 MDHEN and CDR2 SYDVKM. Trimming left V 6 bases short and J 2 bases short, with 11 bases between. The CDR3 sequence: CASRMDSRNQPQHF. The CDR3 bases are TGTGCCAGCAGAATGGACAGCCGCAATCAGCCCCAGCATTTT.

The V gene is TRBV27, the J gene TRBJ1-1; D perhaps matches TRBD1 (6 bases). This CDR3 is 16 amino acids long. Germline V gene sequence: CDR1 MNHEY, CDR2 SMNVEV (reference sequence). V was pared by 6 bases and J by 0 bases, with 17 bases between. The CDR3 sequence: CASRPTRTAMNTEAFF. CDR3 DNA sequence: TGTGCCAGCAGACCAACCCGGACAGCCATGAACACTGAAGCTTTCTTT.

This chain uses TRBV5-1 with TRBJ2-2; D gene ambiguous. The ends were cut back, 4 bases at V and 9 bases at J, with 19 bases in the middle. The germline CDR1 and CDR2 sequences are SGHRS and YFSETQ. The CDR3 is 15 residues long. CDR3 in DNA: TGCGCCAGCAGCCCCTATAATTGGGTGGGCCGGGAGCTGTTTTTT. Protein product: CASSPYNWVGRELFF.

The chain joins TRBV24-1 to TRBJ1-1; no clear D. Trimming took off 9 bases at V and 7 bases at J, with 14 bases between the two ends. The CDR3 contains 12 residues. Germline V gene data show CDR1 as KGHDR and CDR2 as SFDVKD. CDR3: CATAKSSIEAFF. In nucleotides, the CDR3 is TGTGCCACCGCTAAGTCAAGCATTGAAGCTTTCTTT.

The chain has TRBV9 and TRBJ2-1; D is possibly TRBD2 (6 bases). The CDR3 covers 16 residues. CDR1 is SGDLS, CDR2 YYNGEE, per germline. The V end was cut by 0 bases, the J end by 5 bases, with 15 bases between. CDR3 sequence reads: CASSVDPSAPHNEQFF. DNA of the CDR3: TGTGCCAGCAGCGTAGACCCTAGCGCGCCTCACAATGAGCAGTTCTTC.

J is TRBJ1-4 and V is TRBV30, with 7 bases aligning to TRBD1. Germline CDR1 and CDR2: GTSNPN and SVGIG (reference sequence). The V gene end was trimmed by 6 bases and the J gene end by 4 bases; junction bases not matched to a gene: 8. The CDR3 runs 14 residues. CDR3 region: CACTGTAFNEKLFF. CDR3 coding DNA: TGTGCCTGCACCGGGACAGCGTTTAATGAAAAACTGTTTTTT.

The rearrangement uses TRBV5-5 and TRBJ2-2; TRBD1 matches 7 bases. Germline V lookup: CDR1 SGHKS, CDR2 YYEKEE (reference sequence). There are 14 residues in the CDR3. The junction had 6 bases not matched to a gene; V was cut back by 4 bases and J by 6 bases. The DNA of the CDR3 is TGTGCCAGCAGCAGGGGACAGCCCCCCGGGGAGCTGTTTTTT. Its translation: CASSRGQPPGELFF.

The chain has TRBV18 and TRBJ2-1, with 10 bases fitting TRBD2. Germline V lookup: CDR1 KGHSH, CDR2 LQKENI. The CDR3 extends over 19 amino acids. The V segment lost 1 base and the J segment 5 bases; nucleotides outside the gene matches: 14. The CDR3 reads CASSPLASGLAGDHNEQFF. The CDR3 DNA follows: TGTGCCAGCTCACCACTGGCGTCTGGGCTAGCGGGGGACCACAATGAGCAGTTCTTC.

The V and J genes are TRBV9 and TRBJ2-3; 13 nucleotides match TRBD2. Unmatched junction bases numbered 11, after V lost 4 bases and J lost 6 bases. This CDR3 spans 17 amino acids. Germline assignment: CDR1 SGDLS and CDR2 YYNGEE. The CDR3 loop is CASSPPPGLAGKDTQYF. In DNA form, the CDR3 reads TGTGCCAGCAGCCCCCCACCGGGACTAGCGGGGAAGGATACGCAGTATTTT.

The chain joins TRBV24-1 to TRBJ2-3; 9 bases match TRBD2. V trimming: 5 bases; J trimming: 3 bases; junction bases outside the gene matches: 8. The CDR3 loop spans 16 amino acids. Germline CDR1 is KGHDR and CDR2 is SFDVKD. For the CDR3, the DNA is TGTGCCACCAGTGGCGTCGGGCGGGAGGGAACAGATACGCAGTATTTT. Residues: CATSGVGREGTDTQYF.

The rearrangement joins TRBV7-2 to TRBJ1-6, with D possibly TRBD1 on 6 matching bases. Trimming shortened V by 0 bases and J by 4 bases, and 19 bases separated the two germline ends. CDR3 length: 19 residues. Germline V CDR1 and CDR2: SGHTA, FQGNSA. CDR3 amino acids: CASSLAGRGRGSYNSPLHF. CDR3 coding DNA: TGTGCCAGCAGCTTAGCGGGACGTGGCAGGGGCTCATATAATTCACCCCTCCACTTT.